These T cell receptor beta chains were read from a single sample in a study of T cells in Graves' hyperthyroidism and ophthalmopathy. One entry per CDR3 protein, called by TCRdb with MiXCR from the multiplex PCR reads. This sample has some 770,000 distinct CDR3 sequences; 16% occur once, and the top ten carry over 7.5%. The sequenced sample was blood. These receptors were collected from a man aged 18 to 30 with Graves' hyperthyroidism. The CDR3 runs from the conserved cysteine through the conserved F or W. The order of the fields is CDR3 length, V gene, CDR3 protein.

15	TRBV12-3/TRBV12-4	CASSYGTSSTGELFF
14	TRBV6-1	CASPVIGGSNEQFF
13	TRBV28	CASTRDRVYEQYF
15	TRBV12-3/TRBV12-4	CASSLRGPKNTEAFF
13	TRBV30	CAWSRGGHYEQYF
15	TRBV7-2	CASSLAGRSEDTQYF
16	TRBV7-2	CASTIKPGLAGDVQFF
15	TRBV5-1	CASSLGQAGYNEQFF
16	TRBV24-1	CATSDPTRGAGNTIYF
14	TRBV19	CASSTREQGNEQFF
14	TRBV6-2/TRBV6-3	CASTFNRGPQPQHF
13	TRBV20-1	CSAILQNTGELFF
12	TRBV10-3	CAISVRGEGYTF
14	TRBV19	CASSIVPSTYEQYF
16	TRBV24-1	CATSDPRGQMPDTQYF
13	TRBV6-1	CASTDLWEGGYTF
15	TRBV10-2	CASSEQGRLTGELFF
15	TRBV27	CASSLNRVGNTEAFF
15	TRBV18	CASSPVGTVNYEQYF
13	TRBV29-1	CSVASRRSNIQYF
13	TRBV6-1	CASVIGPNTEAFF
15	TRBV5-1	CASSLGVDTPYEQYF
17	TRBV6-1	CASSPRVNALAKNIQYF
16	TRBV7-9	CASSSSDGTFGNTIYF
15	TRBV4-1	CASSHGGTVNTEAFF
15	TRBV6-2/TRBV6-3	CASSLAGTDYNEQFF
15	TRBV11-2	CASSFNSGGAVEQFF
15	TRBV28	CASSYGFEESYEQYF
14	TRBV5-1	CASSLGAGGQPQHF
16	TRBV20-1	CSVNRQRRWSTDTQYF
15	TRBV6-2/TRBV6-3	CASRGQSHSGNTIYF
11	TRBV30	CAWRDRLEQFF
13	TRBV5-5	CASSRGTGLEQYF
17	TRBV5-6	CASSLTPGAGADYEQYF
18	TRBV15	CATSPRKSAKMAGNTIYF
14	TRBV20-1	CSAGRAGGAETQYF
12	TRBV5-1	CASSTRGEKLFF
14	TRBV2	CASRYRGNTGELFF
13	TRBV30	CAWSGIASYEQYF
15	TRBV9	CASSAGEGPGEKLFF
12	TRBV7-2	CASSLYSLMQFF
16	TRBV10-3	CAISSNPGQGWTGAFF
15	TRBV6-1	CASTLDLWSNQPQHF
12	TRBV25-1	CASSAGYQPQHF
19	TRBV3-1	CASSQAGTSGLAGTGELFF
13	TRBV2	CASSLHDFSGYTF
14	TRBV20-1	CSAREGAANTEAFF
14	TRBV14	CASSQDPGGYGYTF
13	TRBV7-9	CASSLGGLVEQYF
13	TRBV2	CASSGRQGDTQYF
15	TRBV9	CASSVLPGPYNEQFF
15	TRBV6-1	CASSVVGSSYNEQFF
14	TRBV28	CASSFAAGRDTQYF
13	TRBV7-2	CASSQFGLTEAFF